These 30 T cell receptor beta chains share one sample of origin, sequenced in a study of T cell responses to AZD1222 COVID-19 vaccine. TCRdb keeps only in-frame clones here, not all; method: immunoSEQ multiplex PCR. The profile shows about 66,000 clones, around nine tenths of them singletons. The sample here was peripheral blood, taken 28 days after the second dose of the MenACWY control vaccine. These receptors were obtained from an adult who received the MenACWY meningococcal vaccine as a control.

The J gene is TRBJ1-3, the V gene TRBV28; the D gene is possibly TRBD1 (5 bases). V was trimmed by 7 bases and J by 3 bases, leaving 13 bases between them. Per the germline V gene, CDR1 is MDHEN and CDR2 is SYDVKM. The CDR3 totals 14 residues. This CDR3 reads CASNQGGNGNTIYF. As DNA, the CDR3 is TGTGCCAGCAATCAGGGAGGAAATGGAAACACCATATATTTT.

The chain joins TRBV5-8 to TRBJ2-7, with 11 positions matching TRBD1. The CDR3 is 14 amino acids. V was clipped by 4 bases and J by 6 bases; unmatched bases: 6. Germline CDR1 reads SGHTS; CDR2 reads YDEGEE. This chain's CDR3 is CASSPGTGGGEQYF. In DNA, the CDR3 is TGTGCCAGCAGCCCAGGGACAGGGGGAGGCGAGCAGTACTTC.

This clone is a singleton in its sample. The chain couples TRBV14 to TRBJ2-3; D ambiguous. The CDR3 contains 15 residues. Trimming took off 6 bases at V and 4 bases at J, with 17 bases between the two ends. The germline gives CDR1 SGHDN, CDR2 FVKESK. The DNA of the CDR3 is TGTGCCAGCAGTCCGTTTGTAGTGGCCGCAGATACGCAGTATTTT. Translating it yields CASSPFVVAADTQYF. The full variable domain, its missing parts supplied by reference TRBV14 and TRBJ2-3, is EAGVTQFPSHSVIEKGQTVTLRCDPISGHDNLYWYRRVMGKEIKFLLHFVKESKQDESGMPNNRFLAERTGGTYSTLKVQPAELEDSGVYFCASSPFVVAADTQYFGPGTRLTVL.

The gene calls are TRBV7-6 and TRBJ2-7, with 9 bases fitting TRBD1. V shed 4 bases, J shed 4 bases, and the junction held 8 bases outside the gene matches. Germline values: CDR1 SGHVS, CDR2 FNYEAQ. The CDR3 sequence is 15 residues long. CDR3: CASSSWDRADYEQYF. In DNA, the CDR3 is TGTGCCAGCAGCTCGTGGGACAGGGCCGATTACGAGCAGTACTTC. The full variable domain, with the rest looked up from reference TRBV7-6 and TRBJ2-7, is GAGVSQSPRYKVTKRGQDVALRCDPISGHVSLYWYRQALGQGPEFLTYFNYEAQQDKSGLPNDRFSAERPEGSISTLTIQRTEQRDSAMYRCASSSWDRADYEQYFGPGTRLTVT.

This clone was found a few times. This rearrangement joins TRBV24-1 to TRBJ2-3, with no clear D. The germline V gene encodes CDR1 KGHDR and CDR2 SFDVKD. This CDR3 spans 14 amino acids. The V gene lost 0 bases and the J gene lost 1 base, with 4 bases spanning the gap. CDR3 in DNA: TGTGCCACCAGTGATTTGTCGGGCACAGATACGCAGTATTTT. Translating gives CATSDLSGTDTQYF.

This chain uses TRBV27 with TRBJ1-3, with 10 bases identical to TRBD1. V was clipped by 5 bases and J by 3 bases; unmatched bases: 10. The CDR3 extends over 17 amino acids. Germline assignment: CDR1 MNHEY and CDR2 SMNVEV (reference sequence). CDR3 coding DNA: TGTGCCAGCAGTCCGGGACAGGGGCCTCTCTTTGGAAACACCATATATTTT. The encoded protein is CASSPGQGPLFGNTIYF.

The chain employs TRBV5-6 and TRBJ1-1; no reliable D call. Germline V lookup: CDR1 SGHDT, CDR2 YYEEEE. Trimming left V 5 bases short and J 0 bases short, with 14 bases between. CDR3 size: 15 residues. For the CDR3, the DNA is TGTGCCAGCAGAGAGATCCGGAGGATGAACACTGAAGCTTTCTTT. It encodes CASREIRRMNTEAFF.

The chain uses TRBV6-6 and TRBJ2-2; a weak D match, TRBD2 (5 bases). This CDR3 is built from 14 residues. The V end was cut by 0 bases, the J end by 5 bases, with 7 bases between. Germline V lookup: CDR1 MNHNY, CDR2 SVGAGI (reference sequence). CDR3 residues: CASSYSPGTGELFF. The CDR3 DNA reads TGTGCCAGCAGTTACTCCCCGGGGACCGGGGAGCTGTTTTTT.

This clone appeared once. The chain is built from TRBV21-1 and TRBJ2-2. TRBV21-1 is noted as a pseudogene. There are 16 residues in the CDR3. The CDR3, as DNA: TGTGCCAGCAGCATACATCTCGACCGTAACACCGGGGAGCTGTTTTTT. Translating it yields CASSIHLDRNTGELFF.

The CDR3 here is CASSPGTDPEAFF. As DNA, the CDR3 is TGTGCCAGCAGTCCCGGGACGGATCCTGAAGCTTTCTTT. The rearrangement uses TRBV5-6 and TRBJ1-1; D might be TRBD1 (5 bases). Germline loops: CDR1 SGHDT, CDR2 YYEEEE. Between the trimmed V and J ends, which lost 5 bases and 6 bases, there was a span of 14 bases. The CDR3 runs 13 residues.

The chain links TRBV11-3 to TRBJ2-1; 11 nucleotides agree with TRBD2. The trim removed 2 bases at V and 6 bases at J, leaving 12 bases unmatched. This CDR3 has 18 amino acids. Germline CDR1 reads SGHNT; CDR2 reads YENEEA. The CDR3 sequence is CASSLWGRDSGRVNEQFF. CDR3 bases: TGTGCCAGCAGCTTATGGGGGAGGGATAGCGGGAGGGTCAATGAGCAGTTCTTC.

The rearrangement uses TRBV6-5 and TRBJ1-1; no definite D call. CDR3 length equals 15 residues. The germline V and J ends were trimmed by 8 bases and 3 bases, with 19 bases remaining between them. The germline V gene encodes CDR1 MNHEY and CDR2 SVGAGI. This CDR3 is CASAPPNGGYTEAFF. The CDR3 nucleotides read TGTGCCAGCGCTCCCCCAAATGGAGGATACACTGAAGCTTTCTTT.

The chain recombines TRBV2 with TRBJ2-7; 7 bases are shared with TRBD1. Germline-derived CDR1 and CDR2 are SNHLY and FYNNEI. The junction had 5 bases not matched to a gene; V was cut back by 6 bases and J by 3 bases. The CDR3 runs 13 residues. CDR3: CASSLTGDYEQYF. CDR3 coding DNA: TGTGCCAGCAGCCTAACAGGGGACTACGAGCAGTACTTC.

This clone turned up a few times. The rearrangement links TRBV5-1 to TRBJ2-7; 11 nucleotides align to TRBD2. In germline, CDR1 is SGHRS, CDR2 YFSETQ. V dropped 2 bases and J dropped 0; count of bases not matched to a gene: 4. The CDR3 is 16 amino acids. CDR3 DNA sequence: TGCGCCAGCAGCTTATCTCTAGCGGGAGGCTCCTACGAGCAGTACTTC. It yields the protein CASSLSLAGGSYEQYF. Using reference TRBV5-1 and TRBJ2-7 for the parts outside the CDR3, the full variable domain is KAGVTQTPRYLIKTRGQQVTLSCSPISGHRSVSWYQQTPGQGLQFLFEYFSETQRNKGNFPGRFSGRQFSNSRSEMNVSTLELGDSALYLCASSLSLAGGSYEQYFGPGTRLTVT.

The rearrangement links TRBV29-1 to TRBJ2-1; D gene uncertain. Germline CDR1 is SQVTM and CDR2 is ANQGSEA. Trimming removed 8 bases at V and 5 bases at J, with 7 bases between. This CDR3 spans 10 amino acids. CDR3: CSTFDNEQFF. CDR3 sequence (DNA): TGCAGCACATTCGACAATGAGCAGTTCTTC.

The chain is built from TRBV3-1 (or the pseudogene TRBV3-2) and TRBJ1-6; D ambiguous. This CDR3 is 13 amino acids long. Germline values: CDR1 LGHDT, CDR2 YNNKEL (reference sequence). Trimming removed 4 bases at V and 9 bases at J, with 10 bases between. The CDR3 sequence: CASSLPPSSPLHF. The DNA of the CDR3 is TGTGCCAGCAGCCTCCCTCCAAGTTCACCCCTCCACTTT.

The chain combines TRBV3-1 (or the pseudogene TRBV3-2) with TRBJ2-7; D remains unclear. Germline values: CDR1 LGHDT, CDR2 YNNKEL (reference sequence). V dropped 4 bases and J dropped 1 base, with 11 bases sitting between them. This CDR3 is built from 14 residues. In DNA form, the CDR3 reads TGTGCCAGCAGCCTTTGGCAGGTTTCCTACGAGCAGTACTTC. Translation gives CASSLWQVSYEQYF.

The V and J genes are TRBV9 and TRBJ2-4, with 13 positions matching TRBD2. The junction had 7 bases not matched to a gene; V was cut back by 3 bases and J by 1 base. Germline loops: CDR1 SGDLS, CDR2 YYNGEE. The CDR3 consists of 18 residues. Here the CDR3 reads CASSAGLAGDVAKNIQYF. In nucleotides, the CDR3 is TGTGCCAGCAGCGCAGGACTAGCGGGAGACGTGGCCAAAAACATTCAGTACTTC.

The gene calls are TRBV2 and TRBJ1-6; TRBD1 is a possible D gene (5 bases). The CDR3 has 16 residues. Germline CDR1 is SNHLY and CDR2 is FYNNEI. Trimming took off 6 bases at V and 0 bases at J, with 12 bases between the two ends. In DNA, the CDR3 is TGTGCCAGCAGAACGGGGGGAAGCTCCTATAATTCACCCCTCCACTTT. Encoded protein: CASRTGGSSYNSPLHF.

The genes are TRBV10-2 and TRBJ1-5; D remains ambiguous. Trimming took off 3 bases at V and 6 bases at J, with 12 bases between the two ends. This CDR3 has 14 residues. Germline CDR1 and CDR2: WSHSY and SAAADI. The CDR3 spells CASSDTAEAQPQHF. The CDR3 DNA reads TGCGCCAGCAGTGACACCGCAGAGGCTCAGCCCCAGCATTTT.

V gene TRBV6-5 combines with J gene TRBJ2-3, with 10 bases matching TRBD1. Germline assignment: CDR1 MNHEY and CDR2 SVGAGI. Unmatched junction bases numbered 7, after V lost 6 bases and J lost 4 bases. The CDR3 length is 15 residues. The CDR3 sequence is CASRPRDRGPDTQYF. For the CDR3, the DNA is TGTGCCAGCAGGCCCCGGGACAGGGGCCCAGATACGCAGTATTTT.

This rearrangement joins TRBV18 to TRBJ2-3; TRBD1 matches at 9 bases. V lost 2 bases to trimming and J lost 4 bases; unmatched junction nucleotides: 7. Germline loops: CDR1 KGHSH, CDR2 LQKENI. CDR3 length: 16 amino acids. CDR3 residues: CASSPETGGLADTQYF. CDR3 bases: TGTGCCAGCTCACCAGAAACAGGGGGCTTGGCAGATACGCAGTATTTT.

V usage is TRBV3-1 (or the pseudogene TRBV3-2) and J usage is TRBJ1-1; maybe TRBD1 (5 bases). V dropped 4 bases and J dropped 1 base, with 10 bases sitting between them. The CDR3 runs 14 residues. Germline CDR1 LGHDT, CDR2 YNNKEL (reference sequence). DNA of the CDR3: TGTGCCAGCAGCCCGGGGGGAGGGAACACTGAAGCTTTCTTT. It is translated as CASSPGGGNTEAFF.

The chain couples TRBV9 to TRBJ1-2, with 10 positions matching TRBD1. The germline gives CDR1 SGDLS, CDR2 YYNGEE. This CDR3 spans 14 amino acids. Trimming at V came to 6 bases and at J to 1 base, leaving 3 bases not matched to a gene. This chain's CDR3 is CASTGQGSNYGYTF. The DNA for the CDR3 is TGTGCCAGCACGGGACAGGGGAGTAACTATGGCTACACCTTC. Full variable domain (rest looked up from reference TRBV9 and TRBJ1-2): DSGVTQTPKHLITATGQRVTLRCSPRSGDLSVYWYQQSLDQGLQFLIQYYNGEERAKGNILERFSAQQFPDLHSELNLSSLELGDSALYFCASTGQGSNYGYTFGSGTRLTVV.

By its share, this clone is medium-sized. The chain joins TRBV7-9 to TRBJ2-1; no definite D call. The germline V and J ends were trimmed by 2 bases and 2 bases, with 10 bases remaining between them. Germline V lookup: CDR1 SEHNR, CDR2 FQNEAQ (reference sequence). CDR3 length equals 15 residues. The CDR3 reads CASSLMGSPYNEQFF. In nucleotides, the CDR3 is TGTGCCAGCAGCTTAATGGGAAGTCCCTACAATGAGCAGTTCTTC. Drawing the rest from reference TRBV7-9 and TRBJ2-1, the complete variable domain is DTGVSQNPRHKITKRGQNVTFRCDPISEHNRLYWYRQTLGQGPEFLTYFQNEAQLEKSRLLSDRFSAERPKGSFSTLEIQRTEQGDSAMYLCASSLMGSPYNEQFFGPGTRLTVL.

The table lists this clone with a count of one. The chain carries TRBV11-2 and TRBJ2-5; a possible D gene is TRBD1 (6 bases). Trimming took off 1 base at V and 5 bases at J, with 17 bases between the two ends. CDR3 size: 16 residues. CDR1 SGHAT and CDR2 FQNNGV come from the germline V gene. CDR3 region: CASSLGVRDKRETQYF. The CDR3 nucleotides read TGTGCCAGCAGCTTAGGGGTCAGGGACAAGAGGGAGACCCAGTACTTC. The whole variable domain, remainder taken from reference TRBV11-2 and TRBJ2-5, is EAGVAQSPRYKIIEKRQSVAFWCNPISGHATLYWYQQILGQGPKLLIQFQNNGVVDDSQLPKDRFSAERLKGVDSTLKIQPAKLEDSAVYLCASSLGVRDKRETQYFGPGTRLLVL.

This clone has a single count. V usage is TRBV19 and J usage is TRBJ2-7, with D uncertain. The CDR3 extends over 14 amino acids. Trimming took off 4 bases at V and 0 bases at J, with 10 bases between the two ends. The germline gives CDR1 LNHDA, CDR2 SQIVND (reference sequence). The CDR3 sequence: CASSNDLTSYEQYF. DNA of the CDR3: TGTGCCAGTAGTAACGACCTTACCTCCTACGAGCAGTACTTC.

The chain couples TRBV6-2 or TRBV6-3 to TRBJ1-5, with unresolved D. CDR3 length: 13 residues. V dropped 8 bases and J dropped 0 bases, with 8 bases sitting between them. Germline CDR1 reads MNHEY; CDR2 reads SVGEGT. The CDR3 DNA reads TGTGCCAGCGGCCTTTATAGCAATCAGCCCCAGCATTTT. Translated: CASGLYSNQPQHF.

This clone appeared once. V and J are TRBV10-3 and TRBJ2-2; 9 bases map to TRBD2. The CDR3 is 14 residues long. V shed 7 bases and J 4 bases; nucleotides not matched to a gene: 4. Germline V lookup: CDR1 ENHRY, CDR2 SYGVKD. The CDR3 loop is CAIKPSGITGELFF. Here the CDR3 DNA reads TGTGCCATCAAACCTAGCGGGATCACCGGGGAGCTGTTTTTT.

The chain carries TRBV15 and TRBJ1-5; possible D gene TRBD1, 5 bases. CDR3 size: 15 residues. Germline CDR1 and CDR2: LNHNV and YYDKDF (reference sequence). Deletions cut 1 base from V and 3 bases from J, with 10 bases between. In DNA form, the CDR3 reads TGTGCCACCAGCAGAGTGAAACAGGCCAATCAGCCCCAGCATTTT. It specifies CATSRVKQANQPQHF.